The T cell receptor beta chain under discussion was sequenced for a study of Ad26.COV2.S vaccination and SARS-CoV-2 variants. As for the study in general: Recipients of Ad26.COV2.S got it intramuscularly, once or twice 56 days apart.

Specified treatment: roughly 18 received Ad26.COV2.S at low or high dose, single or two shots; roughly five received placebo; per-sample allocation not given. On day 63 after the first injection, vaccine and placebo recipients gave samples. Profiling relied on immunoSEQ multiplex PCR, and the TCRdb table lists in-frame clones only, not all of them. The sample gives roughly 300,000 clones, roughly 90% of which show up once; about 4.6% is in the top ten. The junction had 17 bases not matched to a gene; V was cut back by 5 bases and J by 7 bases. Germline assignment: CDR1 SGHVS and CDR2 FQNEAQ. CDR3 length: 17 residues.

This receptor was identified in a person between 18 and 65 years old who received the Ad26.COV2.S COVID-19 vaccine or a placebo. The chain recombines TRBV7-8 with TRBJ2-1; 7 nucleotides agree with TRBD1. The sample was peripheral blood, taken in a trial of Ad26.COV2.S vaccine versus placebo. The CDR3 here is CASSKAGTAVVVNEQFF. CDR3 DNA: TGTGCCAGCAGCAAAGCCGGGACAGCCGTTGTTGTGAATGAGCAGTTCTTC.